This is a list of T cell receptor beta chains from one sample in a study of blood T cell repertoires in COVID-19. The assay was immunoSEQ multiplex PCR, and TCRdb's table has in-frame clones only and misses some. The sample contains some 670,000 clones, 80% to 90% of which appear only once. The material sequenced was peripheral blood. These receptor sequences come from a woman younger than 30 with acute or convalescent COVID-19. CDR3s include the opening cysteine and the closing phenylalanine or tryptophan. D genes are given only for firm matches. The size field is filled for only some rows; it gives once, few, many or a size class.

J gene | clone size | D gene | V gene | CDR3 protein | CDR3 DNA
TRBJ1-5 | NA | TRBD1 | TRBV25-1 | CARKTGKGQPQHF | TGTGCCCGAAAGACAGGGAAAGGACAGCCCCAGCATTTT
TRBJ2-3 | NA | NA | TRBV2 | CASSGWTSTDTQYF | TGTGCCAGCAGTGGATGGACTAGCACAGATACGCAGTATTTT
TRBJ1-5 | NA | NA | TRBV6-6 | CASSYKPFQPQHF | TGTGCCAGCAGTTACAAGCCCTTTCAGCCCCAGCATTTT
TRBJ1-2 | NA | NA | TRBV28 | CASKKSGTPGVLAGYTF | TGTGCCAGCAAAAAGTCCGGTACCCCGGGGGTCCTGGCTGGCTACACCTTC
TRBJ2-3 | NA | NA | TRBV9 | CASSGDTDTQYF | TGTGCCAGCAGCGGAGACACAGATACGCAGTATTTT
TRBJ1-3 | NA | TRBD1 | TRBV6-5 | CASRNRGGNTIYF | TGTGCCAGCAGGAACAGGGGTGGAAACACCATATATTTT
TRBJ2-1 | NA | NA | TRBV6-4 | CASSDSGWGDEQFF | TGTGCCAGCAGTGATTCGGGCTGGGGGGATGAGCAGTTCTTC
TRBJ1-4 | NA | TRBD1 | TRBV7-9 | CASSWGQGNNEKLFF | TGTGCCAGCAGCTGGGGACAGGGAAACAATGAAAAACTGTTTTTT
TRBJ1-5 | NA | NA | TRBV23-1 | CASSHLASEGQPQHF | TGCGCCAGCAGTCACTTAGCCTCGGAGGGGCAGCCCCAGCATTTT
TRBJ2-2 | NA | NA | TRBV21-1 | CASSKVGTSGGADTGELFF | TGTGCCAGCAGCAAAGTCGGGACTAGCGGGGGGGCCGACACCGGGGAGCTGTTTTTT
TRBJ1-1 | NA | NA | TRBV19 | CASSSQLAGMATEAFF | TGTGCCAGTAGTTCACAGTTGGCAGGGATGGCCACTGAAGCTTTCTTT
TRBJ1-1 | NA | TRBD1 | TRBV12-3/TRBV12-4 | CASNPGGTEAFF | TGTGCCAGCAACCCAGGGGGCACTGAAGCTTTCTTT
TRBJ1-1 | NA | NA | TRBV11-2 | CASSRIQVYTEAFF | TGTGCCAGCAGCCGGATACAGGTATACACTGAAGCTTTCTTT
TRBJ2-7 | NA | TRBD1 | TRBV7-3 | CASSSTSDRASRYF | TGTGCCAGCAGCTCAACGTCCGACAGGGCGAGTCGGTACTTC
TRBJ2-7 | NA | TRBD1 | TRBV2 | CASARDRPYEQYF | TGTGCCAGCGCCCGGGACAGGCCCTACGAGCAGTACTTC
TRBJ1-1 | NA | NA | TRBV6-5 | CASIVVTEAFF | TGTGCCAGCATAGTGGTCACTGAAGCTTTCTTT
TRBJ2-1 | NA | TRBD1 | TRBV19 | CASSTTGQIYNEQFF | TGTGCCAGTAGTACCACGGGACAGATCTACAATGAGCAGTTCTTC
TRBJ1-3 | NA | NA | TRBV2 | CASRTSGNTIYF | TGTGCCAGCAGGACATCGGGAAACACCATATATTTT
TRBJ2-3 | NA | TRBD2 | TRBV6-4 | CASSTSGGADTQYF | TGTGCCAGCAGCACTAGCGGGGGGGCAGATACGCAGTATTTT
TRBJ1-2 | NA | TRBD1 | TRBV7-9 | CASSLGEDRGIYGYTF | TGTGCCAGCAGCTTAGGAGAGGACAGGGGAATCTATGGCTACACCTTC
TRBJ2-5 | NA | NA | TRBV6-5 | CASRPVAGETQYF | TGTGCCAGCAGGCCGGTTGCCGGAGAGACCCAGTACTTC
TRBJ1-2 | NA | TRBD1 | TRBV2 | CARGDSQLTFYGYTF | TGTGCCAGGGGGGACAGCCAACTTACATTCTATGGCTACACCTTC
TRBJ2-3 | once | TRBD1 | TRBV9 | CASSVGTGGTDTQYF | TGTGCCAGCAGCGTCGGGACAGGGGGCACAGATACGCAGTATTTT
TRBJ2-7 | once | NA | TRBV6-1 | CASSEGEGAFYEQYF | TGTGCCAGCAGTGAAGGAGAGGGTGCGTTCTACGAGCAGTACTTC
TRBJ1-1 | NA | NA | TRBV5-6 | CASSLLGVAFF | TGTGCCAGCAGCTTGCTAGGAGTAGCTTTCTTT
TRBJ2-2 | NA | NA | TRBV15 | CATSGKGGVTGELFF | TGTGCCACCAGCGGGAAGGGCGGGGTGACCGGGGAGCTGTTTTTT
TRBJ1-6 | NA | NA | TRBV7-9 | CASRNQNSPLHF | TGTGCCAGCAGGAATCAGAATTCACCCCTCCACTTT
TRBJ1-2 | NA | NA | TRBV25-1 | CASSEYFEQAYGYTF | TGTGCCAGCAGTGAATATTTTGAACAGGCCTATGGCTACACCTTC